This TCR beta chain was recorded in a study of OX40 agonist ivuxolimab in advanced cancers. Assay used: immunoSEQ multiplex PCR; TCRdb lists only in-frame clones, some missing. The repertoire has about 91,000 clones, around 84% of them found once; the top ten carry about 1.1%. A single count supports this clone. Trimming stripped 3 bases from V and 8 bases from J, with 17 bases between. This CDR3 comprises 15 residues. The material was CD4+ or CD8+ T cells sorted from blood, obtained in a trial of the OX40 agonist ivuxolimab. The sequence was obtained from an adult with an advanced solid tumor such as melanoma, head and neck, liver or kidney cancer. V usage is TRBV23-1 and J usage is TRBJ2-1; the D is unclear. TRBV23-1 is recorded as an ORF, its role being uncertain. CDR3 nucleotide sequence: TGCGCCAGCAGTCAGGACGACCCGAATGTAGATGAGCAGTTCTTC. It yields the protein CASSQDDPNVDEQFF.